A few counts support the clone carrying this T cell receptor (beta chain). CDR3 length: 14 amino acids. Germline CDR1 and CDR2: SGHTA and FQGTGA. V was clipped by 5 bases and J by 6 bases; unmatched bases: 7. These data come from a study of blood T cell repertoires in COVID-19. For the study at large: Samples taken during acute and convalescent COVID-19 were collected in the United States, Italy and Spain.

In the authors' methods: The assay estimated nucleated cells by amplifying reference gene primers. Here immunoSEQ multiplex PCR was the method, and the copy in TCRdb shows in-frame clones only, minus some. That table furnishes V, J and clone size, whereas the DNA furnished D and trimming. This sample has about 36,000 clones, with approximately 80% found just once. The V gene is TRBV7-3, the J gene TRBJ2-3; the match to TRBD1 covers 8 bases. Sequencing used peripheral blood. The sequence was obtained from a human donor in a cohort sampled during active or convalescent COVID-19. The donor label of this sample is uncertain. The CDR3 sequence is CASSQQGARDTQYF. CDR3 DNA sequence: TGTGCCAGCAGCCAGCAGGGGGCAAGGGATACGCAGTATTTT.